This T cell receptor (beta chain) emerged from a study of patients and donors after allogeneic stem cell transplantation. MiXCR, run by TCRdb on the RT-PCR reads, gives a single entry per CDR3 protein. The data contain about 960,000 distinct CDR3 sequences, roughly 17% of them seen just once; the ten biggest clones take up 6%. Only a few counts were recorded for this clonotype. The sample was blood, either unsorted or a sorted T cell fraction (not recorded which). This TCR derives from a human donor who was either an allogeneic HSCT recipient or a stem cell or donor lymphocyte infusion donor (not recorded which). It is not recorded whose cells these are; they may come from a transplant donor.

For the CDR3, the DNA is TGCAGTGCTACCGCCGGACGGATTAATGAAAAACTGTTTTTT. Translated: CSATAGRINEKLFF. This chain joins TRBV20-1 and TRBJ1-4; no definite D call. From germline, CDR1 is DFQATT and CDR2 SNEGSKA (reference sequence). The CDR3 is made up of 14 amino acids. V shed 4 bases and J shed 4 bases, with 13 bases lying between them.